This note documents a single T cell receptor beta chain sequence. The primer mix had 60 Vbeta and 13 Jbeta primers. Measured with immunoSEQ multiplex PCR; TCRdb has only the in-frame clones, and not every one. Seen here are 84,000 or so clones, around 62% observed once, and the top ten hold about 5%. Germline-derived CDR1 and CDR2 are SEHNR and FQNEAQ (reference sequence). This CDR3 comprises 12 residues. Trimming pared 3 bases from V and 7 bases from J, leaving 10 bases between. This record comes from a study of cytomegalovirus exposure and HLA in healthy donors. The sequenced material came from PBMCs. This clonotype originated in a woman aged 25-40 years in good health and CMV-seropositive. The J gene is TRBJ2-7, the V gene TRBV7-9, with a tentative D call TRBD1 (6 bases). This chain's CDR3 is CASSLSQGEQYF. CDR3 nucleotide sequence: TGTGCCAGCAGCTTGTCTCAGGGGGAGCAGTACTTC.